The 8 T cell receptor beta chains given below trace back to one sample, sequenced in a study of early T cells in non-severe SARS-CoV-2 infection. TCRdb reprocessed the 5' RACE reads with MiXCR, giving one entry per CDR3 protein. The profile shows around 99,000 distinct CDR3 sequences, 16% of them singletons. Sequencing was performed on whole blood, taken at baseline. These receptor sequences come from an adult who was a healthcare worker with PCR-confirmed SARS-CoV-2 infection or an uninfected control (not recorded which).

This clonotype was seen more than once but under ten times. The gene calls are TRBV19 and TRBJ1-2; possibly TRBD1 for D (6 bases). Germline loops: CDR1 LNHDA, CDR2 SQIVND (reference sequence). The CDR3 is made up of 13 amino acids. V was trimmed by 4 bases and J by 7 bases, leaving 13 bases between them. CDR3 coding DNA: TGTGCCAGTAGTACCCAGGGGATGCGTGGCTACACCTTC. As protein: CASSTQGMRGYTF.

J is TRBJ2-7 and V is TRBV28, with D tentatively TRBD1 (5 bases). Germline V gene sequence: CDR1 MDHEN, CDR2 SYDVKM. CDR3 length: 16 amino acids. Trimming pared 10 bases from V and 7 bases from J, leaving 29 bases between. The CDR3 is CATRTLKKGRLYEQYF. The CDR3 region has the DNA TGTGCCACGCGCACGCTTAAGAAGGGGCGCTTGTATGAGCAGTACTTC.

This clonotype was recorded a few times. J is TRBJ2-3 and V is TRBV7-2, with 12 bases identical to TRBD2. The CDR3 has 17 amino acids. Germline CDR1 reads SGHTA; CDR2 reads FQGNSA. V shed 0 bases and J 6 bases; nucleotides not matched to a gene: 7. CDR3 DNA: TGTGCCAGCAGCTTAGCACTAGCGGGAGGCGCGGGCGATACGCAGTATTTT. Its protein is CASSLALAGGAGDTQYF.

V and J are TRBV5-4 and TRBJ1-4; TRBD1 aligns across 8 bases. The CDR3 loop spans 15 amino acids. The germline V gene has CDR1 SGHNT and CDR2 YYREEE (reference sequence). V lost 5 bases and J lost 0; bases outside the gene matches: 3. CDR3 in amino acids: CASRKQGATNEKLFF. The CDR3 DNA reads TGTGCCAGCAGAAAACAGGGGGCAACTAATGAAAAACTGTTTTTT.

This clonotype was recorded a few times. J is TRBJ2-1 and V is TRBV7-2; 12 positions match TRBD2. Germline CDR1 SGHTA, CDR2 FQGNSA. The junction had 2 bases not matched to a gene; V was cut back by 6 bases and J by 5 bases. The CDR3 loop spans 14 amino acids. In nucleotides, the CDR3 is TGTGCCAGCAGGACTAGCGGGAGCAACAATGAGCAGTTCTTC. It encodes CASRTSGSNNEQFF.

The gene calls are TRBV27 and TRBJ2-2, with 9 bases aligning to TRBD2. Germline CDR1 reads MNHEY; CDR2 reads SMNVEV (reference sequence). J gave up 5 bases and V 6 bases, and 7 bases lay outside the gene matches. The CDR3 is 15 residues long. Written as DNA, the CDR3 is TGTGCCAGCAGCCCCCTAGCGGGATATACCGGGGAGCTGTTTTTT. Protein product: CASSPLAGYTGELFF.

This clonotype came up a few times. This chain connects TRBV29-1 to TRBJ2-2; 10 bases are shared with TRBD1. This CDR3 has 17 amino acids. V shed 7 bases and J 7 bases; nucleotides not matched to a gene: 18. Looked up from germline, CDR1 is SQVTM and CDR2 is ANQGSEA. This chain's CDR3 is CSARDRGGQPQGGELFF. Here the CDR3 DNA reads TGCAGCGCCCGGGACAGGGGAGGGCAACCCCAAGGCGGGGAGCTGTTTTTT.

This clonotype turned up a few times. J is TRBJ2-1 and V is TRBV5-1, with TRBD1 identical over 7 bases. With V trimmed by 2 bases and J by 2 bases, 7 bases remained unmatched. Germline CDR1 reads SGHRS; CDR2 reads YFSETQ. The CDR3 is made up of 16 amino acids. In nucleotides, the CDR3 is TGCGCCAGCAGCTTTCGACAGGGCGCAACCTACAATGAGCAGTTCTTC. As protein: CASSFRQGATYNEQFF.